This TCR beta chain was found in a study of shared clonotypes between healthy human individuals (dated by TCRdb to between 2020 and 2021). For the study in its entirety: A couple of women and a few men aged 18 to 49 years were included in the cohort. For each donor, CD4 naive and CD4 memory were each run on three plates, CD8 naive on two plates, and CD8 memory on one plate. To estimate repertoire size and how much clonotypes are shared between individuals, the study performed deep sequencing of blood TCR repertoires from roughly five healthy adults. To increase sequencing depth and limit assay-specific biases, TCR repertoire library preparation and sequencing were carried out by different laboratories using diverse techniques. Per donor, leukapheresis produced somewhere between about 0.9 and 9.5 billion PBMCs. What the research found in general, with its limitations: Clonotypes shared by all four sorted-subset donors showed higher generation probabilities than non-shared clonotypes. Across a handful of donors, about 5% of naive CD4, 3% to 4% of naive CD8, 2.3% of memory CD4, and under 0.45% of memory CD8 clonotypes were shared. Incomplete sequencing was indicated by rarefaction of sorted-subset datasets, despite the large sequencing depth. Larger estimated clonotype richness was generally found for naive subsets than for memory subsets. Based on pairwise subsampling, the degree of clonotype sharing among donors was expected to be affected by sequencing depth. Because the study included only a small number of donors, the genetic and exposure-history diversity represented was limited. Sampling was limited to blood, and TCR repertoires in tissue likely differ from TCR repertoires in blood.

For the CD8 naive samples, CD45RO-negative cells were positively selected for CCR7, yielding a CD45RA+CCR7+ population from which TemRA cells were excluded. The donors were healthy, HIV-negative adults with no recently reported acute infections or vaccinations. Every donor was a Caucasian adult living in Nashville, Tennessee, USA. Blood was obtained by leukapheresis, after which PBMCs were separated by Ficoll-Histopaque density gradient centrifugation and cryopreserved in liquid nitrogen vapor phase. Analytical flow cytometry was used to check the purity and quantity of every magnetically sorted T cell population. Genomic DNA was isolated from every sorted fraction and measured by UV absorbance on a Nanodrop 2000c. Using the deep immunoSEQ assay, multiplex PCR amplified TCR CDR3 regions from genomic DNA. For each cell subset, the extracted genomic DNA was distributed evenly across all wells of several immunoSEQ 96-well plates, and each plate served as one replicate. For sorted subsets, around 200 ng genomic DNA, equal to tens of thousands of T cell genomes, was loaded into each replicate PCR. Purified libraries were quantified with a Qubit 3.0 fluorometer, sized on a Bioanalyzer 2100, and re-quantified with the KAPA Library Quantification kit. A separate single-read 150-cycle Illumina NextSeq 550 flow cell was used to sequence each immunoSEQ 96-well plate. In the source study's methods: Because only junctional sequences without quality scores were contained in the immunoSEQ output, filtering matching that applied to full-length reads could not be performed. To assign V/J genes and CDR3, sequences were annotated using PyIR, a Python wrapper for IgBLAST v1.9, with IMGT germline references. Reads with weak V/J assignments (E-value above 1e-6), missing CDR3, stop codons, out-of-frame junctions, or ambiguous translated residues were removed. V3J clonotypes were defined by identical inferred V gene, J gene, and CDR3 amino acid sequence. Percentage overlap between repertoires was calculated by dividing the number of shared unique clonotypes by the size of the smaller repertoire. Repertoire richness was assessed with RTK rarefaction, the Chao1 estimator, and Recon v2.1 estimates of unobserved clonotypes. For all TCRbeta clonotypes obtained by the gDNA method from several donors, generation probabilities were computed with OLGA. Drawn from immuneACCESS, this table holds only the in-frame rearrangements with V and J called that TCRdb kept. Clones are partly lost; checked studies trace under half to an unresolved V gene and leave the rest unexplained. For V, J and clone size, that table is used; D and trimming come from the DNA. This sample has about 2,200,000 clones in its table, and 90% to 95% of those were observed once. The ten largest clones capture approximately 1.7% of the sample.

There are 15 amino acids in the CDR3, from cysteine to phenylalanine inclusive. The kept DNA is CDR3 alone, 45 bases in frame from the first base. On this clone itself: Its target antigen remains unknown. No base-level quality is on record; no much larger clone is a single base apart.

Recombination connected TRBV21-1 to TRBJ2-3; the table calls TRBD2, which could not be checked here. TRBV21-1 is described as a pseudogene. The receptor comes from a man between 18 and 29 years old in good health. Some clones in this sample may be carry-over from other donors' samples. Sequenced sample: naive CD8+ T cells from PBMCs. This sample's cell subset or site label indicates: CD45RA+CCR7+. CDR3 region: CASSKRGRETDTQYF. The nucleotides read TGTGCCAGCAGCAAACGGGGGAGAGAGACAGATACGCAGTATTTT.